The 23 T cell receptor beta chains below come from one sample, sequenced in a study of blood T cell repertoires in COVID-19. Sequenced by immunoSEQ multiplex PCR; TCRdb stores in-frame clones only, minus some. The data hold some 99,000 clones, with roughly 85% observed a single time. The source material was peripheral blood. These receptors were collected from a man aged 70-80 years with acute or convalescent COVID-19.

The chain joins TRBV5-8 to TRBJ1-2; possible D gene TRBD1, 6 bases. The CDR3 loop spans 14 amino acids. Trimming removed 4 bases at V and 4 bases at J, with 14 bases between. The germline V gene encodes CDR1 SGHTS and CDR2 YDEGEE. CDR3 DNA sequence: TGTGCCAGCAGCCCTCCAGACAGGAGCTATGGCTACACCTTC. Its protein product is CASSPPDRSYGYTF.

This chain uses TRBV5-1 with TRBJ1-1; D ambiguous. The CDR3 contains 15 residues. V dropped 2 bases and J dropped 1 base, with 12 bases sitting between them. Per the germline V gene, CDR1 is SGHRS and CDR2 is YFSETQ. Here the CDR3 reads CASSFQGSWNTEAFF. The CDR3 DNA follows: TGCGCCAGCAGCTTTCAAGGGAGTTGGAACACTGAAGCTTTCTTT.

The V and J genes are TRBV3-1 (or the pseudogene TRBV3-2) and TRBJ2-7, with D possibly being TRBD1 (6 bases). This CDR3 has 13 residues. CDR1 is LGHDT, CDR2 YNNKEL, per germline (reference sequence). Trimming took off 1 base at V and 2 bases at J, with 6 bases between the two ends. The CDR3 region has the DNA TGTGCCAGCAGCCAAGGGACAGCCTACGAGCAGTACGTC. Residues: CASSQGTAYEQYV.

This clone was observed a handful of times. The chain recombines TRBV20-1 with TRBJ2-3; maybe TRBD1 (6 bases). From germline, CDR1 is DFQATT and CDR2 SNEGSKA (reference sequence). V was shortened by 3 bases and J by 0 bases, with 13 bases between the two germline ends. The CDR3 runs to 15 residues. CDR3 in amino acids: CSASLGRGSTDTQYF. The CDR3 DNA sequence: TGCAGTGCTAGTCTCGGCAGGGGTAGCACAGATACGCAGTATTTT.

V is TRBV28 and J is TRBJ2-7, with 7 bases identical to TRBD2. Trimming removed 6 bases from V and 4 bases from J; junction bases left unmatched: 9. The CDR3 sequence is 14 residues long. Germline V gene sequence: CDR1 MDHEN, CDR2 SYDVKM. The CDR3 nucleotides read TGTGCCAGCAGCACCCCGACTAGCTTATACGAGCAGTACTTC. This encodes CASSTPTSLYEQYF.

This sequence joins TRBV5-1 and TRBJ2-3; TRBD2 matches at 11 bases. Trimming cost V 0 bases and J 1 base; bases outside gene matches: 1. CDR3 length: 16 amino acids. CDR1 and CDR2 (germline): SGHRS, YFSETQ. This CDR3 reads CASSLELAGGTDTQYF. The CDR3 nucleotides read TGCGCCAGCAGCTTGGAACTAGCGGGGGGCACAGATACGCAGTATTTT.

The rearrangement links TRBV5-6 to TRBJ2-2; a possible D gene is TRBD1 (5 bases). The CDR3 runs 14 residues. V was shortened by 5 bases and J by 8 bases, with 16 bases between the two germline ends. Germline V lookup: CDR1 SGHDT, CDR2 YYEEEE. Here the CDR3 DNA reads TGTGCCAGCAGTCGGACACTTACACCGGGGGAGCTGTTTTTT. This codes for CASSRTLTPGELFF.

This clone was seen once. The CDR3 sequence is CASSQLGHGYTF. In DNA form, the CDR3 reads TGCGCCAGCAGCCAATTGGGGCATGGCTACACCTTC. The rearrangement uses TRBV4-1 and TRBJ1-2, with a tentative D call TRBD1 (5 bases). The germline V gene encodes CDR1 MGHRA and CDR2 YSYEKL. Trimming removed 2 bases at V and 6 bases at J, with 7 bases between. The CDR3 covers 12 residues.

J is TRBJ2-1 and V is TRBV7-2, with 8 bases matching TRBD2. J gave up 0 bases and V 6 bases, and 4 bases lay outside the gene matches. CDR1 and CDR2 (germline): SGHTA, FQGNSA. This CDR3 spans 15 amino acids. CDR3: CASSPSGSSYNEQFF. In DNA form, the CDR3 reads TGTGCCAGCAGTCCGAGCGGGAGCTCCTACAATGAGCAGTTCTTC.

This sequence joins TRBV5-1 and TRBJ2-5; 7 bases are a match to TRBD1. V shed 0 bases, J shed 2 bases, and the junction held 4 bases outside the gene matches. The CDR3 has 15 residues. Germline lookup yields CDR1 SGHRS and CDR2 YFSETQ. DNA for the CDR3: TGCGCCAGCAGCTTGGCGGGGACAGTACAAGAGACCCAGTACTTC. It codes for CASSLAGTVQETQYF.

The chain has TRBV4-1 and TRBJ2-5; 7 bases match TRBD2. Per germline, CDR1 MGHRA and CDR2 YSYEKL. There are 15 residues in the CDR3. The ends lost 3 bases at V and 0 bases at J; junction bases unmatched: 4. The CDR3 region has the DNA TGCGCCAGCAGCCAGATCGGGACTAACCAAGAGACCCAGTACTTC. Translated: CASSQIGTNQETQYF.

The gene calls are TRBV5-8 and TRBJ1-2, with 8 positions matching TRBD1. CDR1 and CDR2 (germline): SGHTS, YDEGEE. Germline trimming cut 3 bases from V and 4 bases from J; bases unmatched to any gene: 5. The CDR3 contains 14 residues. The CDR3 is CASSSGGESYGYTF. The CDR3 nucleotides read TGTGCCAGCAGCTCAGGGGGCGAGTCCTATGGCTACACCTTC.

This chain connects TRBV29-1 to TRBJ1-2; D may be TRBD1 (5 bases). This CDR3 spans 14 amino acids. CDR1 and CDR2 from the germline V gene are SQVTM and ANQGSEA. Trimming left V 1 base short and J 6 bases short, with 15 bases between. CDR3 sequence (DNA): TGCAGCGTTGAAGGAAAAAGGGGTATCGATGGCTACACCTTC. It yields the protein CSVEGKRGIDGYTF.

This clone occurred once. The gene calls are TRBV5-4 and TRBJ1-2; TRBD1 aligns across 10 bases. CDR1 and CDR2 from the germline V gene are SGHNT and YYREEE (reference sequence). The V and J ends lost 4 bases and 3 bases, in that order; junction bases with no gene match: 9. The CDR3 contains 16 residues. The CDR3 sequence is CASSAAGTGVYYGYTF. The CDR3 region has the DNA TGTGCCAGCAGCGCCGCCGGGACAGGGGTTTACTATGGCTACACCTTC. The entire variable domain, with the rest obtained from reference TRBV5-4 and TRBJ1-2, is as follows: ETGVTQSPTHLIKTRGQQVTLRCSSQSGHNTVSWYQQALGQGPQFIFQYYREEENGRGNFPPRFSGLQFPNYSSELNVNALELDDSALYLCASSAAGTGVYYGYTFGSGTRLTVV.

The gene calls are TRBV6-5 and TRBJ1-5, with D possibly TRBD1 on 6 matching bases. The germline V gene has CDR1 MNHEY and CDR2 SVGAGI. The CDR3 is made up of 14 amino acids. The V gene lost 6 bases and the J gene lost 2 bases, with 11 bases spanning the gap. The CDR3 here is CASRQGYRNQPQHF. The CDR3 DNA reads as TGTGCCAGCAGACAGGGTTATCGCAATCAGCCCCAGCATTTT.

The V and J genes are TRBV6-5 and TRBJ1-2; 10 bases are shared with TRBD1. There are 14 residues in the CDR3. Germline V CDR1 and CDR2: MNHEY, SVGAGI. The ends lost 7 bases at V and 5 bases at J; junction bases unmatched: 7. The CDR3 reads CASTTGGAGYGYTF. CDR3 nucleotides: TGTGCCAGCACGACAGGGGGCGCGGGGTATGGCTACACCTTC.

The V call is TRBV5-4, the J call TRBJ1-6, with 9 bases that match TRBD1. The V and J ends lost 0 bases and 9 bases, in that order; junction bases with no gene match: 7. The CDR3 runs 16 residues. CDR1 and CDR2 from the germline V gene are SGHNT and YYREEE (reference sequence). CDR3 sequence: CASSLASGTGFSPLHF. The CDR3, as DNA: TGTGCCAGCAGCTTGGCGTCGGGGACAGGGTTTTCACCCCTCCACTTT.

The V call is TRBV4-1, the J call TRBJ2-5, with 11 bases fitting TRBD2. Germline CDR1 and CDR2: MGHRA and YSYEKL. This CDR3 comprises 15 residues. V was pared by 1 base and J by 5 bases, with 3 bases of the junction left unmatched. The CDR3 loop reads CASSQVASGGETQYF. The CDR3 nucleotides are TGCGCCAGCAGCCAAGTAGCTAGCGGGGGGGAGACCCAGTACTTC.

V is TRBV24-1 and J is TRBJ1-2; TRBD1 is a possible D gene (6 bases). Trimming left V 4 bases short and J 4 bases short, with 12 bases between. Germline CDR1 reads KGHDR; CDR2 reads SFDVKD. The CDR3 contains 14 residues. The CDR3 region has the DNA TGTGCCACCAGTGACCGTGACAGGCGCTATGGCTACACCTTC. This codes for CATSDRDRRYGYTF.

This rearrangement joins TRBV4-1 to TRBJ1-2; tentatively, D is TRBD1 (6 bases). The CDR3 spans 17 residues. Germline-derived CDR1 and CDR2 are MGHRA and YSYEKL. Trimming pared 0 bases from V and 2 bases from J, leaving 16 bases between. CDR3 sequence: CASSQDFPGQRNYGYTF. The CDR3 DNA reads as TGCGCCAGCAGCCAAGATTTTCCCGGACAGAGGAACTATGGCTACACCTTC.

The gene calls are TRBV5-1 and TRBJ2-3, with 12 bases lining up with TRBD2. The CDR3 has 19 residues. J was trimmed by 2 bases and V by 3 bases; bases with no gene match: 13. Germline V CDR1 and CDR2: SGHRS, YFSETQ. The CDR3 DNA follows: TGCGCCAGCAGCTCACCCTCTAGCGGGGGGGCCCATACCACAGATACGCAGTATTTT. Amino acids: CASSSPSSGGAHTTDTQYF.

The rearrangement joins TRBV3-1 (or the pseudogene TRBV3-2) to TRBJ2-5; TRBD1 matches at 9 bases. This CDR3 spans 15 amino acids. Per germline, CDR1 LGHDT and CDR2 YNNKEL (reference sequence). V was pared by 1 base and J by 5 bases, with 5 bases of the junction left unmatched. The CDR3 is CASSQAGQGVETQYF. CDR3 bases: TGTGCCAGCAGCCAAGCGGGACAGGGAGTGGAGACCCAGTACTTC.

This clone occurred a few times. The chain uses TRBV19 and TRBJ2-5, with D perhaps TRBD2 (6 bases). In germline, CDR1 is LNHDA, CDR2 SQIVND (reference sequence). CDR3 length: 16 amino acids. Trimming removed 3 bases at V and 5 bases at J, with 19 bases between. The chain's CDR3 is CASSMAGNGAQETQYF. The CDR3 DNA is TGTGCCAGTAGTATGGCGGGGAACGGGGCTCAGGAGACCCAGTACTTC.